Presented here are 25 T cell receptor beta chains from one specimen sequenced in a study of T cell repertoires in cytomegalovirus infection. Antigens for these TCRs are unknown. Each CDR3 protein is one row after TCRdb ran MiXCR on the reads. Of about 68,000 distinct CDR3 sequences listed, 22% are singletons. The sample comprised PBMCs, sequenced either directly or after in vitro stimulation (not recorded which). These receptors were taken from a human donor in good health (CMV status not recorded). Some clones in this sample may be carry-over from other donors' samples.

The table lists this clonotype with many counts. The chain recombines TRBV7-2 with TRBJ2-7, with 9 bases that match TRBD1. J was trimmed by 6 bases and V by 2 bases; bases with no gene match: 8. Germline values: CDR1 SGHTA, CDR2 FQGNSA. The CDR3 is 15 amino acids. The CDR3 spells CASSLNRGQGGEQYF. The CDR3 nucleotides read TGTGCCAGCAGCTTAAATCGGGGACAGGGAGGCGAGCAGTACTTC. Full variable domain (outside the CDR3, taken from reference TRBV7-2 and TRBJ2-7): GAGVSQSPSNKVTEKGKDVELRCDPISGHTALYWYRQSLGQGLEFLIYFQGNSAPDKSGLPSDRFSAERTGGSVSTLTIQRTQQEDSAVYLCASSLNRGQGGEQYFGPGTRLTVT.

The chain joins TRBV18 to TRBJ2-7; no reliable D call. Germline assignment: CDR1 KGHSH and CDR2 LQKENI. Trimming took 3 bases from V and 4 from J, leaving 7 bases between them. This CDR3 comprises 12 residues. The CDR3 nucleotides read TGTGCCAGCTCACCGGGTAGATACGAGCAGTACTTC. This codes for CASSPGRYEQYF.

This clonotype was counted ten times or more. The chain recombines TRBV27 with TRBJ1-2; D is uncertain. Germline loops: CDR1 MNHEY, CDR2 SMNVEV (reference sequence). The ends were cut back, 5 bases at V and 4 bases at J, with 17 bases in the middle. The CDR3 extends over 15 amino acids. The CDR3 reads CASSPRNLQSYGYTF. The DNA for the CDR3 is TGTGCCAGCAGTCCCAGAAACCTTCAAAGCTATGGCTACACCTTC.

This chain joins TRBV5-6 and TRBJ2-4; 7 nucleotides match TRBD1. This CDR3 region has 16 residues. Germline V gene lookup returns CDR1 SGHDT and CDR2 YYEEEE. V was clipped by 3 bases and J by 0 bases; unmatched bases: 6. This chain's CDR3 is CASSYTGARAKNIQYF. The CDR3 DNA sequence: TGTGCCAGCAGCTACACAGGGGCTAGAGCCAAAAACATTCAGTACTTC. Drawing the rest from reference TRBV5-6 and TRBJ2-4, the complete variable domain is DAGVTQSPTHLIKTRGQQVTLRCSPKSGHDTVSWYQQALGQGPQFIFQYYEEEERQRGNFPDRFSGHQFPNYSSELNVNALLLGDSALYLCASSYTGARAKNIQYFGAGTRLSVL.

The chain recombines TRBV5-1 with TRBJ2-5; D remains ambiguous. This CDR3 has 11 amino acids. V was cut by 4 bases and J by 5 bases, with 6 bases left in between. Germline CDR1 and CDR2: SGHRS and YFSETQ. In DNA, the CDR3 is TGCGCCAGCAGCCCGGACGAGACCCAGTACTTC. Encoded protein: CASSPDETQYF.

In this sample, this clonotype turned up a few times. V gene TRBV6-1 combines with J gene TRBJ2-4, with D possibly TRBD1 on 6 matching bases. CDR3 size: 15 residues. The germline V and J ends were trimmed by 0 bases and 4 bases, with 10 bases remaining between them. Germline values: CDR1 MNHNS, CDR2 SASEGT. The CDR3 sequence: CASSEARGGKNIQYF. CDR3 nucleotide sequence: TGTGCCAGCAGTGAAGCGCGAGGGGGTAAAAACATTCAGTACTTC.

This CDR3 reads CASSSQSAAGGYNEQFF. DNA for the CDR3: TGTGCCAGCAGCTCCCAGTCCGCAGCGGGAGGGTACAATGAGCAGTTCTTC. The J gene is TRBJ2-1, the V gene TRBV7-2; the match to TRBD2 covers 10 bases. This CDR3 comprises 17 residues. V lost 4 bases and J lost 4; bases outside the gene matches: 10. Germline V gene data show CDR1 as SGHTA and CDR2 as FQGNSA.

This clonotype has ten or more counts. This chain connects TRBV5-5 to TRBJ2-1, with D tentatively TRBD2 (5 bases). The CDR3 is 16 residues long. V was clipped by 0 bases and J by 0 bases, with 10 bases between them. CDR1 SGHKS and CDR2 YYEKEE come from the germline V gene (reference sequence). DNA for the CDR3: TGTGCCAGCAGCTTGGAGGACTGGAGCTCCTACAATGAGCAGTTCTTC. It codes for CASSLEDWSSYNEQFF.

Here the CDR3 reads CASSSELGLAGSYNEQFF. The CDR3 nucleotides read TGTGCCAGCAGCTCCGAGTTGGGTTTAGCGGGCTCCTACAATGAGCAGTTCTTC. V is TRBV7-9 and J is TRBJ2-1, with 7 positions matching TRBD2. V gave up 4 bases and J gave up 0 bases; unmatched junction bases: 12. Germline values: CDR1 SEHNR, CDR2 FQNEAQ (reference sequence). CDR3 length: 18 amino acids.

As regards this clonotype: This clone may be a read error of a much larger clone one base away. V is TRBV7-8 and J is TRBJ1-2, with D uncertain. The CDR3 totals 14 residues. Germline V lookup: CDR1 SGHVS, CDR2 FQNEAQ. V lost 1 base and J lost 8, with 14 bases in between. Written as DNA, the CDR3 is TGTGCCAGCAGCTTAGAAGTCGTGGCCGACGGCTACACCTTC. Translation: CASSLEVVADGYTF.

The chain has TRBV2 and TRBJ2-1, with 9 nucleotides matching TRBD2. This CDR3 comprises 15 residues. From germline, CDR1 is SNHLY and CDR2 FYNNEI. The J segment lost 4 bases and the V segment lost 4 bases, leaving 5 bases of the junction unmatched. The CDR3 sequence: CASSGTSDIYNEQFF. DNA for the CDR3: TGTGCCAGCAGTGGGACTAGCGATATTTACAATGAGCAGTTCTTC. Combining the CDR3 with reference TRBV2 and TRBJ2-1 gives the whole variable domain EPEVTQTPSHQVTQMGQEVILRCVPISNHLYFYWYRQILGQKVEFLVSFYNNEISEKSEIFDDQFSVERPDGSNFTLKIRSTKLEDSAMYFCASSGTSDIYNEQFFGPGTRLTVL.

This clonotype came up a few times. The chain couples TRBV7-2 to TRBJ2-7; TRBD1 might be the D (6 bases). The V and J ends lost 0 bases and 0 bases respectively, with 12 bases between them. The CDR3 spans 16 residues. CDR1 and CDR2 (germline): SGHTA, FQGNSA. CDR3 protein: CASSLAGAGTSYEQYF. The CDR3 DNA reads as TGTGCCAGCAGCTTAGCGGGGGCGGGCACCTCCTACGAGCAGTACTTC.

This clonotype has more than one count but fewer than ten. The J gene is TRBJ1-1, the V gene TRBV2, with D tentatively TRBD1 (5 bases). V dropped 1 base and J dropped 5 bases, with 14 bases sitting between them. From germline, CDR1 is SNHLY and CDR2 FYNNEI. The CDR3 consists of 15 residues. The CDR3 region has the DNA TGTGCCAGCAGTGAAGGAGGCAGGGTCTGGACTGAAGCTTTCTTT. Encoded protein: CASSEGGRVWTEAFF.

The table lists this clonotype with many counts. The rearrangement uses TRBV7-2 and TRBJ1-4; D unresolved. The germline V and J ends were trimmed by 5 bases and 0 bases, with 10 bases remaining between them. The CDR3 length is 15 residues. In germline, CDR1 is SGHTA, CDR2 FQGNSA. CDR3 sequence reads: CASSAQVSTNEKLFF. The CDR3 bases are TGTGCCAGCAGCGCACAAGTCTCAACTAATGAAAAACTGTTTTTT. Full variable domain (remainder filled in from reference TRBV7-2 and TRBJ1-4): GAGVSQSPSNKVTEKGKDVELRCDPISGHTALYWYRQSLGQGLEFLIYFQGNSAPDKSGLPSDRFSAERTGGSVSTLTIQRTQQEDSAVYLCASSAQVSTNEKLFFGSGTQLSVL.

There are a few counts of this clonotype. The chain is built from TRBV19 and TRBJ2-3; 7 nucleotides match TRBD1. The germline V gene encodes CDR1 LNHDA and CDR2 SQIVND (reference sequence). The CDR3 runs 12 residues. V was clipped by 6 bases and J by 6 bases; unmatched bases: 3. CDR3: CASRKGADTQYF. The CDR3 region has the DNA TGTGCCAGTAGGAAGGGGGCGGATACGCAGTATTTT.

This clonotype was recorded at least ten times. An end of the junction does not agree with germline; a read error may underlie this. This chain links TRBV7-2 with TRBJ2-7; 8 bases are a match to TRBD1. This CDR3 region has 15 residues. Germline V gene sequence: CDR1 SGHTA, CDR2 FQGNSA. DNA for the CDR3: TGTGCCAGCAGCGTAGCCGGGACAGGAAGCCTCGAGCAGTACTTC. It yields the protein CASSVAGTGSLEQYF.

This rearrangement joins TRBV12-3 or TRBV12-4 to TRBJ1-3; D gene uncertain. This CDR3 region has 15 residues. V lost 2 bases to trimming and J lost 4 bases, with 12 bases between them. CDR3 DNA sequence: TGTGCCAGCAGTTTAATGGAGGGCGCAGGAAACACCATATATTTT. It yields the protein CASSLMEGAGNTIYF.

There are a few counts of this clonotype. V and J are TRBV19 and TRBJ1-1; no definite D call. Germline V CDR1 and CDR2: LNHDA, SQIVND (reference sequence). Trimming left V 5 bases short and J 1 base short, with 17 bases between. The CDR3 consists of 16 residues. The CDR3 DNA is TGTGCCAGTAGTCCCACCATGGTTGGAGGGAACACTGAAGCTTTCTTT. Amino acids: CASSPTMVGGNTEAFF.

The V and J genes are TRBV13 and TRBJ2-1, with 12 bases fitting TRBD2. The CDR3 loop spans 21 amino acids. Per the germline V gene, CDR1 is PRHDT and CDR2 is FYEKMQ (reference sequence). V shed 5 bases and J 0 bases; nucleotides not matched to a gene: 17. The CDR3 DNA sequence: TGTGCCAGCAGCAGGATAGGGGTCCTAGCGGGAGGGGACAGCTCCTACAATGAGCAGTTCTTC. Protein product: CASSRIGVLAGGDSSYNEQFF.

V gene TRBV25-1 combines with J gene TRBJ1-1, with 7 nucleotides matching TRBD1. After removal of 4 bases from V and 7 bases from J, the junction contained 6 bases not matched to a gene. Per germline, CDR1 MGHDK and CDR2 SYGVNS. The CDR3 sequence is 13 residues long. CDR3 nucleotides: TGTGCCAGCAGTGGAAGGACAGGTTATGAAGCTTTCTTT. It yields the protein CASSGRTGYEAFF.

The chain is built from TRBV15 and TRBJ2-6; TRBD2 might be the D (5 bases). Trimming removed 1 base from V and 2 bases from J, with 15 bases in between. The germline gives CDR1 LNHNV, CDR2 YYDKDF (reference sequence). The CDR3 has 18 residues. Here the CDR3 reads CATSRVRVQVPGANVLTF. CDR3 nucleotide sequence: TGTGCCACCAGCAGAGTGAGGGTTCAGGTTCCTGGGGCCAACGTCCTGACTTTC.

The chain has TRBV7-9 and TRBJ2-1, with 10 bases identical to TRBD1. After removal of 4 bases from V and 8 bases from J, the junction contained 8 bases not matched to a gene. CDR1 and CDR2 (germline): SEHNR, FQNEAQ (reference sequence). This CDR3 has 15 amino acids. The CDR3 spells CASSSGQGFFDEQFF. CDR3 coding DNA: TGTGCCAGCAGCTCGGGACAGGGGTTCTTCGATGAGCAGTTCTTC.

The CDR3 here is CASSPNRGSGANVLTF. The CDR3 bases are TGTGCCAGCAGCCCAAATCGAGGGTCTGGGGCCAACGTCCTGACTTTC. The genes are TRBV7-6 and TRBJ2-6, with TRBD2 as a possible D gene (5 bases). V was cut by 5 bases and J by 1 base, with 12 bases left in between. Germline V lookup: CDR1 SGHVS, CDR2 FNYEAQ. The CDR3 loop spans 16 amino acids.

This chain joins TRBV6-1 and TRBJ1-2; D is possibly TRBD1 (5 bases). There are 14 residues in the CDR3. Germline values: CDR1 MNHNS, CDR2 SASEGT. Trimming cost V 5 bases and J 14 bases, with 24 bases left between them. This CDR3 reads CASSPGGTRLSWTF. The CDR3 DNA reads TGTGCCAGCAGTCCCGGGGGAACAAGACTGTCATGGACCTTC.

The rearrangement joins TRBV7-9 to TRBJ2-7; the D is unclear. Trimming shortened V by 5 bases and J by 1 base, and 15 bases separated the two germline ends. This CDR3 is built from 15 residues. Per germline, CDR1 SEHNR and CDR2 FQNEAQ (reference sequence). CDR3 nucleotides: TGTGCCAGCAGCCGAATGCTCCCAAGTTCCTACGAGCAGTACTTC. Its protein product is CASSRMLPSSYEQYF.